The clone carrying this TCR beta chain was detected a few times. The data stem from a study of T-cell memory formation after mild COVID-19. TCRdb redid the calling of the 5' RACE reads with MiXCR, one entry per CDR3 protein. Here the sample spans fewer than 50,000 distinct CDR3 sequences, approximately 7% being singletons. Input material: PBMCs or a T cell subset sorted from them (not recorded which). The receptor was derived from a man aged 18 to 30 who had mild COVID-19 (a few samples of this study predate the infection). Cell type and time point are not known.

DNA of the CDR3: TGTGCCAGTAGTATGGGGGAGACCCAGTACTTC. It translates to CASSMGETQYF. This rearrangement joins TRBV19 to TRBJ2-5, with no clear D. There are 11 residues in the CDR3. Deletions cut 3 bases from V and 5 bases from J, with 4 bases between. In germline, CDR1 is LNHDA, CDR2 SQIVND (reference sequence).